This is a list of T cell receptor beta chains from one sample in a study of neurological immune-mediated disorders. MiXCR was run by TCRdb on the 5' RACE reads, yielding one entry per CDR3 protein. This table has about 59,000 distinct CDR3 sequences, around 3.4% appearing once. The sample taken for sequencing was PBMCs. The receptors derive from a woman aged 30 to 39 with multiple sclerosis. Both conserved end residues are part of each CDR3. The order of the fields is D gene, J gene, clone size, V gene, CDR3 DNA, CDR3 protein. The D gene is left open where the match is weak. Only some rows state a clone size, as once, few, many or a class for expanded clones.

d_call: -; j_call: TRBJ2-7; clone_size: many; v_call: TRBV6-2/TRBV6-3; cdr3_nt: TGTGCCAGCTTCGGACGTCCCTACGAGCAGTACTTC; cdr3_aa: CASFGRPYEQYF
d_call: TRBD1; j_call: TRBJ2-2; clone_size: many; v_call: TRBV29-1; cdr3_nt: TGCAGCGTTAGGGCAGGGGGCCTCGGCGGGGAGCTGTTTTTT; cdr3_aa: CSVRAGGLGGELFF
d_call: -; j_call: TRBJ2-7; clone_size: many; v_call: TRBV7-2; cdr3_nt: TGTGCCAGCAGCTTATCGGGGGGCCAATCCTACGAGCAGTACTTC; cdr3_aa: CASSLSGGQSYEQYF
d_call: -; j_call: TRBJ2-1; clone_size: many; v_call: TRBV7-9; cdr3_nt: TGTGCCAGCAGATATTCACCCGGTGAGCAGTTCTTC; cdr3_aa: CASRYSPGEQFF
d_call: -; j_call: TRBJ2-4; clone_size: few; v_call: TRBV6-2/TRBV6-3; cdr3_nt: TGTGCCAGCAGAAAAAGGGGAGAGGGTGCCAAAAACATTCAGTACTTC; cdr3_aa: CASRKRGEGAKNIQYF
d_call: TRBD2; j_call: TRBJ2-1; clone_size: many; v_call: TRBV5-6; cdr3_nt: TGTGCCAGCAGCAAAGCCGGGACTAGCGGGAGGAGTGAGCAGTTCTTC; cdr3_aa: CASSKAGTSGRSEQFF
d_call: TRBD1; j_call: TRBJ1-5; clone_size: many; v_call: TRBV7-2; cdr3_nt: TGTGCCAGCAGCCGGGACAGACAAAATCAGCCCCAGCATTTT; cdr3_aa: CASSRDRQNQPQHF
d_call: -; j_call: TRBJ2-1; clone_size: many; v_call: TRBV20-1; cdr3_nt: TGCAGTGCCAGCAACAGGGTTCTGGGGGGTGAGCAGTTCTTC; cdr3_aa: CSASNRVLGGEQFF
d_call: -; j_call: TRBJ2-7; clone_size: -; v_call: TRBV6-6; cdr3_nt: TGTGCCAGCACTTCCGTGGCATCGACCTACGAGCAGTACTTC; cdr3_aa: CASTSVASTYEQYF
d_call: -; j_call: TRBJ2-1; clone_size: many; v_call: TRBV20-1; cdr3_nt: TGCAGGACCGGAAGAAACAATGAGCAGTTCTTC; cdr3_aa: CRTGRNNEQFF
d_call: -; j_call: TRBJ2-7; clone_size: many; v_call: TRBV27; cdr3_nt: TGTGCCAGCAGTCCCCTCGGGTCCCCGTCCTACGAGCAGTACTTC; cdr3_aa: CASSPLGSPSYEQYF
d_call: -; j_call: TRBJ2-1; clone_size: medium-sized; v_call: TRBV20-1; cdr3_nt: TGCAGTGCTAAGGAGGGCGCTAGCTCCTACAATGAGCAGTTCTTC; cdr3_aa: CSAKEGASSYNEQFF
d_call: -; j_call: TRBJ2-7; clone_size: many; v_call: TRBV7-2; cdr3_nt: TGTGCCAGCAGCCCCGGCTGGGCCGCCTACGAGCAGTACTTC; cdr3_aa: CASSPGWAAYEQYF
d_call: TRBD2; j_call: TRBJ2-1; clone_size: many; v_call: TRBV7-8; cdr3_nt: TGTGCCAGCAGCCTACCGGGACTAGCGGGATTAATCGAGCAGTTCTTC; cdr3_aa: CASSLPGLAGLIEQFF
d_call: -; j_call: TRBJ2-1; clone_size: many; v_call: TRBV24-1; cdr3_nt: TGTGCCACCAGTGCCACCGCAGGGGAGCAGTTCTTC; cdr3_aa: CATSATAGEQFF
d_call: TRBD1; j_call: TRBJ1-5; clone_size: many; v_call: TRBV20-1; cdr3_nt: TGCAGTGTTTGGACAGGGGGAGATCGGAGCAATCAGCCCCAGCATTTT; cdr3_aa: CSVWTGGDRSNQPQHF
d_call: -; j_call: TRBJ2-7; clone_size: many; v_call: TRBV7-2; cdr3_nt: TGTGCCAGCAGCACTACTACTACCTACGAGCAGTACTTC; cdr3_aa: CASSTTTTYEQYF
d_call: TRBD2; j_call: TRBJ2-2; clone_size: few; v_call: TRBV20-1; cdr3_nt: TGCAGTGCTAGAGCAATGTGGACCGGGGAGGGGCGAGGCCCCGAGAACACCGGGGAGCTGTTTTTT; cdr3_aa: CSARAMWTGEGRGPENTGELFF
d_call: -; j_call: TRBJ2-5; clone_size: many; v_call: TRBV12-3/TRBV12-4; cdr3_nt: TGTGCCAGCACATTCGATTGGCGGAGCCAAGAGACCCAGTACTTC; cdr3_aa: CASTFDWRSQETQYF
d_call: TRBD1; j_call: TRBJ1-1; clone_size: many; v_call: TRBV10-3; cdr3_nt: TGTGCCATCGGGACAGGGGGAGGCATGAACACTGAAGCTTTCTTT; cdr3_aa: CAIGTGGGMNTEAFF
d_call: -; j_call: TRBJ2-7; clone_size: many; v_call: TRBV24-1; cdr3_nt: TGTGCCACCAGTGATTGGGGGACAAGTGCGGGCTGCGAGCAGTACTTC; cdr3_aa: CATSDWGTSAGCEQYF
d_call: -; j_call: TRBJ2-3; clone_size: few; v_call: TRBV5-1; cdr3_nt: TGCGCCAGCAGCTTAACACACCCGGGGACAGATACGCAGTATTTT; cdr3_aa: CASSLTHPGTDTQYF
d_call: -; j_call: TRBJ1-5; clone_size: many; v_call: TRBV12-3/TRBV12-4; cdr3_nt: TGTGCCAGCAGTTTAGGAGGGTCGAATCAGCCCCAGAATTTT; cdr3_aa: CASSLGGSNQPQNF
d_call: TRBD2; j_call: TRBJ2-5; clone_size: many; v_call: TRBV7-6; cdr3_nt: TGTGCCAGCAGCTTAGGCTTTTTGGGAGCGGGAGTTGTAGAGACCCAGTACTTC; cdr3_aa: CASSLGFLGAGVVETQYF
d_call: TRBD2; j_call: TRBJ2-5; clone_size: many; v_call: TRBV20-1; cdr3_nt: TGCAGTGCTAGTTTAGCGGGAGTTCGAGAGACCCAGTACTTC; cdr3_aa: CSASLAGVRETQYF
d_call: -; j_call: TRBJ1-1; clone_size: many; v_call: TRBV5-1; cdr3_nt: TGCGCCAGCAGCTTTGATTTACCGAACACTGAAGCTTTCTTT; cdr3_aa: CASSFDLPNTEAFF